This TCR beta chain came from a study of T cells in Graves' hyperthyroidism and ophthalmopathy. In making diagnoses, clinical symptoms, serum thyroxine and TRAb, thyroid ultrasound and orbital computed tomography were all used. From approximately 9.3 ml of fresh peripheral blood, PBMCs were isolated. What was amplified from RNA transcripts were TCR beta CDR3 regions. First-round RT-PCR with HTBI primers amplified the TCR CDR3 region. TCRdb processed the multiplex PCR reads anew with MiXCR; each CDR3 protein has one entry. Here the sample spans about 370,000 distinct CDR3 sequences, around 15% being singletons. This clonotype was observed a few times. Just one base apart from a much larger clone, this may be a read error. The CDR3 totals 16 residues. Germline CDR1 SGHTA, CDR2 FQGNSA.

V is TRBV7-2 and J is TRBJ2-2, with 7 bases fitting TRBD2. Sequencing input: blood. This receptor was taken from a woman aged 55-69 years with Graves' ophthalmopathy. CDR3 sequence (DNA): TGTGCCAGCAGCTTAGAGGGAGGGGCGAACACCGGGGAGCTGCTTTTT. Protein sequence: CASSLEGGANTGELLF.